These T cell receptor beta chains were read from a single sample in a study of T cell changes during pregnancy in multiple sclerosis. Repertoires were generated with immunoSEQ multiplex PCR, while TCRdb's copy carries only in-frame clones and drops some. The sample includes roughly 64,000 clones, 92% seen only once; the top ten take roughly 1.5%. The specimen comprised peripheral blood, sampled in the second trimester of pregnancy. The receptor set was obtained from a female donor with multiple sclerosis, enrolled in a pregnancy study. The CDR3 runs from the conserved cysteine through the conserved F or W. A D gene is named only where the DNA matches it firmly. Rows may omit the clone size; those that give it use once, few, many or a size class.

j_call cdr3_length v_call d_call clone_size cdr3_aa cdr3_nt
TRBJ1-4 16 TRBV27 TRBD1 NA CASSSRTGGFREKLFF TGTGCCAGCAGTTCAAGGACAGGGGGTTTTCGGGAAAAACTGTTTTTT
TRBJ2-7 15 TRBV7-2 TRBD2 NA CASSPRLAGHYEQYF TGTGCCAGCAGCCCCCGACTAGCGGGCCACTACGAGCAGTACTTC
TRBJ1-1 13 TRBV18 NA few CASSLQEYTEAFF TGTGCCAGCTCACTACAGGAGTACACTGAAGCTTTCTTT
TRBJ1-2 14 TRBV6-1 TRBD1 NA CASSGQGLVYGYTF TGTGCCAGCAGTGGACAGGGGCTAGTTTATGGCTACACCTTC
TRBJ1-2 14 TRBV7-2 NA NA CASAPQGSNYGYTF TGTGCCAGCGCCCCGCAGGGGTCTAACTATGGCTACACCTTC
TRBJ2-5 14 TRBV5-1 NA NA CASSLASGVETQYF TGCGCCAGCAGCTTGGCTTCGGGAGTAGAGACCCAGTACTTC
TRBJ2-2 15 TRBV19 TRBD1 NA CASYPTGALTGELFF TGTGCCAGTTATCCAACAGGGGCTCTTACCGGGGAGCTGTTTTTT
TRBJ1-4 17 TRBV25-1 NA NA CATRLTWEGIYNEKLFF TGTGCCACCCGCCTCACGTGGGAGGGAATATATAATGAAAAACTGTTTTTT
TRBJ2-7 13 TRBV7-2 TRBD1 NA CASRSTGSYEQYF TGTGCCAGCAGATCGACAGGGTCCTACGAGCAGTACTTC
TRBJ2-1 17 TRBV5-6 TRBD2 NA CASSRLLAADSYNEQFF TGTGCCAGCAGTCGTCTACTAGCGGCAGACTCCTACAATGAGCAGTTCTTC
TRBJ1-6 16 TRBV19 NA NA CASSKGSDRPNSPLHF TGTGCCAGTAGTAAAGGGTCGGACAGACCGAATTCACCCCTCCACTTT